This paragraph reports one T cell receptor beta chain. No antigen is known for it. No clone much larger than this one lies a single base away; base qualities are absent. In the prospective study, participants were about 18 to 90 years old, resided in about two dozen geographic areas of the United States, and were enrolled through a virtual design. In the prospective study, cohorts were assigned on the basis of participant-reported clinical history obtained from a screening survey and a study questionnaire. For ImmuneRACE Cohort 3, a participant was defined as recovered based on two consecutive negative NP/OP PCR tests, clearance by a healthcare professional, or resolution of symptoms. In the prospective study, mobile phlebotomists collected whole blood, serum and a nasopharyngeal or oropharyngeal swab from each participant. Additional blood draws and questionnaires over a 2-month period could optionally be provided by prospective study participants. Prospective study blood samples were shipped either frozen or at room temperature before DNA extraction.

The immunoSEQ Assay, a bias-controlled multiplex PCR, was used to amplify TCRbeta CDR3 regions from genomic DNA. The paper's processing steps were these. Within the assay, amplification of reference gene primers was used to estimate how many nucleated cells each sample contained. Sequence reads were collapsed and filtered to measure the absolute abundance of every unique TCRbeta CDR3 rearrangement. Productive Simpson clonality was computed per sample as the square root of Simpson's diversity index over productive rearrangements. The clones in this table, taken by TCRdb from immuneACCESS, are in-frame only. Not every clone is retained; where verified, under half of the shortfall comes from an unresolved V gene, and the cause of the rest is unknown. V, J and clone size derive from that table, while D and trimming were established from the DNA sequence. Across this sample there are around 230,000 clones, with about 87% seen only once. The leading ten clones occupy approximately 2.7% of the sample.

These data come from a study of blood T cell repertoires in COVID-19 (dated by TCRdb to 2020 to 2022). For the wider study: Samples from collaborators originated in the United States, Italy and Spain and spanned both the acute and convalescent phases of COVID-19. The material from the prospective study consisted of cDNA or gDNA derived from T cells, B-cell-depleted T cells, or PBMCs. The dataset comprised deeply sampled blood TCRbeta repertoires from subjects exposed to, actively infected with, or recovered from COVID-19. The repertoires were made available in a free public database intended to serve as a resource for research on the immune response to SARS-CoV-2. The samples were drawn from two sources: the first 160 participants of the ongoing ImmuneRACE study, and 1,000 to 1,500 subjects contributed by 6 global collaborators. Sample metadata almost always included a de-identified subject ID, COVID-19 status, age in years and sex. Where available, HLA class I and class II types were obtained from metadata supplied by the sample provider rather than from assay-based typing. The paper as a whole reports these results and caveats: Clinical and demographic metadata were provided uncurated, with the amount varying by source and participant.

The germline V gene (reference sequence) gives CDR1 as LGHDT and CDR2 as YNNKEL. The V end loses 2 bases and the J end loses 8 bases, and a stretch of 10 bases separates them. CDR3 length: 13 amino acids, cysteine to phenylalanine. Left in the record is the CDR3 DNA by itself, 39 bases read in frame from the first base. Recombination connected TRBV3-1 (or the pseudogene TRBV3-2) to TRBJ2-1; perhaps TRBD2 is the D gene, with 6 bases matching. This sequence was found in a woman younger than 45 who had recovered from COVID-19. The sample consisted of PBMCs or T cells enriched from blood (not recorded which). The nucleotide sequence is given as TGTGCCAGCAGCCAAATGGCGGGATATGAGCAGTTCTTC. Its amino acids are CASSQMAGYEQFF.